A selection of T cell receptor beta chains follows, all from one sample in a study of OX40 agonist ivuxolimab in advanced cancers. This table comes from immunoSEQ multiplex PCR, and its TCRdb copy is limited to in-frame clones, with some not included. This table has 60,000 or so clones, roughly 87% appearing once. The specimen comprised CD4+ or CD8+ T cells sorted from blood, sampled in a trial of the OX40 agonist ivuxolimab. Source of these receptors: an adult with an advanced solid tumor such as melanoma, head and neck, liver or kidney cancer. Both conserved end residues are part of each CDR3. D genes are given only for firm matches.

cdr3_aa d_call j_call v_call
CASSFNRANIQYF . TRBJ2-4 TRBV5-4
CASSEGGWGYTF . TRBJ1-2 TRBV6-1
CASSYYDRKNTEAFF . TRBJ1-1 TRBV28
CASSSDYGYTF . TRBJ1-2 TRBV7-6
CASSVGDNSNQPQHF . TRBJ1-5 TRBV9
CASSQGSRAYEQYF . TRBJ2-7 TRBV4-1
CASVPGPLNTGELFF . TRBJ2-2 TRBV10-3
CASSLGFGELFF . TRBJ2-2 TRBV27
CASSRQREQATNEKLFF . TRBJ1-4 TRBV4-1
CASSLGRNPGQPQHF . TRBJ1-5 TRBV5-4
CASREDRGSAEQYF TRBD1 TRBJ2-7 TRBV7-3
CASSSGTGATNEKLFF TRBD1 TRBJ1-4 TRBV11-2
CASSLGQVGTEAFF TRBD1 TRBJ1-1 TRBV7-9
CASDTSGTQETQYF TRBD2 TRBJ2-5 TRBV9